The clone carrying this TCR beta chain was observed once. The V end lost 0 bases, the J end lost 4 bases, and 15 bases lay between the germline ends. This CDR3 is built from 16 residues. Germline values: CDR1 LGHDT, CDR2 YNNKEL (reference sequence). The data are from a study of blood T cell repertoires in COVID-19. Study-level information: Specimens from acute and convalescent COVID-19 originated in the United States, Italy and Spain. From T cells, B-cell-depleted T cells, or PBMCs came the material, which was cDNA or gDNA.

Original methodology: How many nucleated cells were present was estimated from reference gene primer amplification. Here immunoSEQ multiplex PCR was the method, and the copy in TCRdb shows in-frame clones only, minus some. Clonal size and the V and J genes are those of that table, whereas D and trimming came from the DNA. Of about 120,000 clones detected, about 82% appear once; the ten largest clones hold 15% to 20%. This sequence originates from a man aged 60-69 years with active or convalescent COVID-19. The sample consisted of peripheral blood. J is TRBJ2-5 and V is TRBV3-1 (or the pseudogene TRBV3-2); D is unresolved. The CDR3 region has the DNA TGTGCCAGCAGCCAAGATAGGTTGACTTGGAGAGAGACCCAGTACTTC. Its protein product is CASSQDRLTWRETQYF.